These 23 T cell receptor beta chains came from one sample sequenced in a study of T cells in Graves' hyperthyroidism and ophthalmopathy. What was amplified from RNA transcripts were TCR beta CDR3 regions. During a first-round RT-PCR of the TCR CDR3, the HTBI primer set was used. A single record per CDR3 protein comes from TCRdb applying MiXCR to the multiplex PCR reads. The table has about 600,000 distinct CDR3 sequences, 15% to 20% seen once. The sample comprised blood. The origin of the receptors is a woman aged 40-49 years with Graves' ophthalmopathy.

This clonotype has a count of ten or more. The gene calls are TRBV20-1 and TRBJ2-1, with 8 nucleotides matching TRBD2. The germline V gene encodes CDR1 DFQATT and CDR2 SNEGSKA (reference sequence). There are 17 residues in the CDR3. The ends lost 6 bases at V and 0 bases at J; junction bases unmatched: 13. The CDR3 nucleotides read TGCAGTGCAGAGGGTAGCGGGGTTATGAGCTCCTACAATGAGCAGTTCTTC. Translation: CSAEGSGVMSSYNEQFF.

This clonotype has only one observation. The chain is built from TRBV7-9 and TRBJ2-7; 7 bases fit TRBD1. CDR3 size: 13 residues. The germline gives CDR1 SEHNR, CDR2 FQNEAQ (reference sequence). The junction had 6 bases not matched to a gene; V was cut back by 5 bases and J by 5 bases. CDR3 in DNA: TGTGCCAGCAGCCAAGACAGGGTTAACGAGCAGTACTTC. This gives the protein CASSQDRVNEQYF.

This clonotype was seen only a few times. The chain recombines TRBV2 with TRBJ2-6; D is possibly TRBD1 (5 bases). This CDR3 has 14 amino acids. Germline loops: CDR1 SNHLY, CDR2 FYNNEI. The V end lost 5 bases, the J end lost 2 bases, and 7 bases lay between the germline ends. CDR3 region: CASSKQAGANVLTF. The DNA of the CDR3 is TGTGCCAGCAGTAAACAGGCTGGGGCCAACGTCCTGACTTTC.

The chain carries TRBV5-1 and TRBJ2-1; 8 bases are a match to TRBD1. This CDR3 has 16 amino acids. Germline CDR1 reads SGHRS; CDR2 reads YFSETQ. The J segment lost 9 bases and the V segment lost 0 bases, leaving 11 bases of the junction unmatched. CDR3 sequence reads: CASSLVVTGGQSEQFF. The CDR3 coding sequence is TGCGCCAGCAGCTTGGTGGTAACAGGGGGTCAGAGTGAGCAGTTCTTC.

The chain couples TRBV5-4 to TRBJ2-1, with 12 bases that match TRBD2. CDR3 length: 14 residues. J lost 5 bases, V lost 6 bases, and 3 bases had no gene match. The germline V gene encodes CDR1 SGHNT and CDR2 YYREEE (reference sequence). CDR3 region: CASIGLAGHNEQFF. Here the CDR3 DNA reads TGTGCCAGCATCGGACTAGCGGGACACAATGAGCAGTTCTTC.

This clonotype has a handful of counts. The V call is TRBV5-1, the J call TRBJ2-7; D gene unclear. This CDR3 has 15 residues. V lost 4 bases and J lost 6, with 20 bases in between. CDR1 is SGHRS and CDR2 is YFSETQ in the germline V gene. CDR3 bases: TGCGCCAGCAGCCCATCGGGTGGCATGTCGACCGAGCAGTACTTC. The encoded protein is CASSPSGGMSTEQYF.

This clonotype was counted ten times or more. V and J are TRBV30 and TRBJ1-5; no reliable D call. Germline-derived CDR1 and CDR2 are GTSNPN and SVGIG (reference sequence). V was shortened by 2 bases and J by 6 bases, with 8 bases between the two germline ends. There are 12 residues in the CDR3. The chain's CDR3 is CAWSTGFQPQHF. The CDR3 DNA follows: TGTGCCTGGAGTACCGGGTTTCAGCCCCAGCATTTT.

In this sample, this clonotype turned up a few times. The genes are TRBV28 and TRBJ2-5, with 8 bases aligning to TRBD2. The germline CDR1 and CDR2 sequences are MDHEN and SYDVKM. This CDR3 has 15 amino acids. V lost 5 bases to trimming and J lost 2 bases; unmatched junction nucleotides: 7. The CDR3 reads CASSAQTSVQETQYF. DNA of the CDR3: TGTGCCAGCAGTGCGCAGACTAGCGTACAAGAGACCCAGTACTTC.

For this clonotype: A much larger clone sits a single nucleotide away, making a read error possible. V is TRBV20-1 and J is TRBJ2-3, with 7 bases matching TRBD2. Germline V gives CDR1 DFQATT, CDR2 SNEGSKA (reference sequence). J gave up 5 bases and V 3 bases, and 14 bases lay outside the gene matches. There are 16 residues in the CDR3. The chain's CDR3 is CSARGGTQSGGDTQYF. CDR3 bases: TGCAGTGCTAGGGGGGGGACTCAATCGGGCGGAGATACGCAGTATTTT.

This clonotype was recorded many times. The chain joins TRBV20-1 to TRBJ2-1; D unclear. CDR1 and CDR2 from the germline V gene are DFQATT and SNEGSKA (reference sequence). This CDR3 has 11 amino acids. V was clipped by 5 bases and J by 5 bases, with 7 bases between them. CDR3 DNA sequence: TGCAGTGCTGACTCTAACAATGAGCAGTTCTTC. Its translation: CSADSNNEQFF.

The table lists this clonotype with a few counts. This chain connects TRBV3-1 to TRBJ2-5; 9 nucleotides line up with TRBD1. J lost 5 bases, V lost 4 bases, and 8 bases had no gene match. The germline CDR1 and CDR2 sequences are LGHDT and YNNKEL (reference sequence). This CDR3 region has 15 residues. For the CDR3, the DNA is TGTGCCAGCAGCCGAGGAGGGACAGGGCGTGAGACCCAGTACTTC. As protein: CASSRGGTGRETQYF.

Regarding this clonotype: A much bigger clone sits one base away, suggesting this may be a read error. CDR3 sequence reads: CASSLVGRTEASF. Here the CDR3 DNA reads TGCGCCAGCAGCTTGGTTGGCAGAACTGAAGCTTCCTTT. This chain uses TRBV5-1 with TRBJ1-1; D uncertain. The germline CDR1 and CDR2 sequences are SGHRS and YFSETQ. This CDR3 has 13 amino acids.

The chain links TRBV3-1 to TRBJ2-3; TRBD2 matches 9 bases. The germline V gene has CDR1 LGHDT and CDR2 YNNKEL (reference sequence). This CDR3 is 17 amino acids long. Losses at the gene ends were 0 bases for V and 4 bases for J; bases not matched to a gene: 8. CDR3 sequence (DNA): TGTGCCAGCAGCCAAGAGACTAGCGGAAACCCCTCAGATACGCAGTATTTT. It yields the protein CASSQETSGNPSDTQYF.

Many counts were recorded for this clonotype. DNA of the CDR3: TGTGCCAGCAACCACCCGGGTTTGAACACTGAAGCTTTCTTT. Its protein product is CASNHPGLNTEAFF. The rearrangement uses TRBV2 and TRBJ1-1; unclear D gene. V was pared by 7 bases and J by 0 bases, with 12 bases between. CDR3 length equals 14 residues. Per the germline V gene, CDR1 is SNHLY and CDR2 is FYNNEI.

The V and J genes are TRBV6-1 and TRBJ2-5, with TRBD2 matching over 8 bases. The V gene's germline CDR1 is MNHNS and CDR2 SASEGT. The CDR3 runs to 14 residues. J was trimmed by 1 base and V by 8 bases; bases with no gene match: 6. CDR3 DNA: TGTGCCAGCCAGACTGCGGGGGGCCAAGAGACCCAGTACTTC. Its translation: CASQTAGGQETQYF.

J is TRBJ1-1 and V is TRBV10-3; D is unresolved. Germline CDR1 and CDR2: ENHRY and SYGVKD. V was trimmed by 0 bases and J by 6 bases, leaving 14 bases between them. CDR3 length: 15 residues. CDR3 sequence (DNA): TGTGCCATCAGTGAGTCGAGCTTAGGGAGGGCTGAAGCTTTCTTT. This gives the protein CAISESSLGRAEAFF.

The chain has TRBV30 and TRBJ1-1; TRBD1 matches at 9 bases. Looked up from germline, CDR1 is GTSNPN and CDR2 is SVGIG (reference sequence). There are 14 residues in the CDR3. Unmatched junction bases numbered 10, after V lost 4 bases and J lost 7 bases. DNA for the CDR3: TGTGCCTGGATTAAATACAGGGGGCTTCGTGAAGCTTTCTTT. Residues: CAWIKYRGLREAFF.

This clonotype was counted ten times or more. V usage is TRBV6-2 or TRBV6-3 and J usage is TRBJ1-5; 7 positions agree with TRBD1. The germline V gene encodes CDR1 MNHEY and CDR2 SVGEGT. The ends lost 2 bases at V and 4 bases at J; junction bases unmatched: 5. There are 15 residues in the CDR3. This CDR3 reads CASSYVGTVNQPQHF. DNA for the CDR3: TGTGCCAGCAGTTACGTGGGGACAGTGAATCAGCCCCAGCATTTT.

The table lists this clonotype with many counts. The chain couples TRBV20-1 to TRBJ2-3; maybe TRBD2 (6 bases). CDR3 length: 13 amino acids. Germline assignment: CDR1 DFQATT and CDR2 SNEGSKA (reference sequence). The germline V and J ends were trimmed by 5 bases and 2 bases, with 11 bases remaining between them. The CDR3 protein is CSAPGTSTDTQYF. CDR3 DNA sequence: TGCAGTGCTCCTGGGACTTCCACAGATACGCAGTATTTT.

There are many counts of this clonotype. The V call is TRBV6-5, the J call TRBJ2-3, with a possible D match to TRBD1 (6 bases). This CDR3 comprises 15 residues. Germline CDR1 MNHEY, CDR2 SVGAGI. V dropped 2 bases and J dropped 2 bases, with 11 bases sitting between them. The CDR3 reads CASSYGGLITDTQYF. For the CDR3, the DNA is TGTGCCAGCAGTTACGGGGGCCTAATCACAGATACGCAGTATTTT.

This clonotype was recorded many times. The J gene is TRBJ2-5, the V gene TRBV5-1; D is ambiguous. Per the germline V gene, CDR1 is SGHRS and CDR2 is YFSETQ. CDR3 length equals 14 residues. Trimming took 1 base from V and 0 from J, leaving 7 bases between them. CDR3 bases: TGCGCCAGCAGCTTGATTCGGAACCAAGAGACCCAGTACTTC. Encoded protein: CASSLIRNQETQYF.

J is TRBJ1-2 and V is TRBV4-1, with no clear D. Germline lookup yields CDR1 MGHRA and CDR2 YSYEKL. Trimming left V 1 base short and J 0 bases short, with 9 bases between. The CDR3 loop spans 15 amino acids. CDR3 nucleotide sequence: TGCGCCAGCAGCCAAGCTACAGCTACTAACTATGGCTACACCTTC. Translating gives CASSQATATNYGYTF.

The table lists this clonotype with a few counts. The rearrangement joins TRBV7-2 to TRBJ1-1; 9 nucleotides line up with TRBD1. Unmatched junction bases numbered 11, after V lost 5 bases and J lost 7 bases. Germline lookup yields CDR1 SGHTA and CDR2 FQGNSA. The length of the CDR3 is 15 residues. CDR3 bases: TGTGCCAGCAGCCTCCTCCCACAGGGGGCCAGTGAAGCTTTCTTT. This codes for CASSLLPQGASEAFF.